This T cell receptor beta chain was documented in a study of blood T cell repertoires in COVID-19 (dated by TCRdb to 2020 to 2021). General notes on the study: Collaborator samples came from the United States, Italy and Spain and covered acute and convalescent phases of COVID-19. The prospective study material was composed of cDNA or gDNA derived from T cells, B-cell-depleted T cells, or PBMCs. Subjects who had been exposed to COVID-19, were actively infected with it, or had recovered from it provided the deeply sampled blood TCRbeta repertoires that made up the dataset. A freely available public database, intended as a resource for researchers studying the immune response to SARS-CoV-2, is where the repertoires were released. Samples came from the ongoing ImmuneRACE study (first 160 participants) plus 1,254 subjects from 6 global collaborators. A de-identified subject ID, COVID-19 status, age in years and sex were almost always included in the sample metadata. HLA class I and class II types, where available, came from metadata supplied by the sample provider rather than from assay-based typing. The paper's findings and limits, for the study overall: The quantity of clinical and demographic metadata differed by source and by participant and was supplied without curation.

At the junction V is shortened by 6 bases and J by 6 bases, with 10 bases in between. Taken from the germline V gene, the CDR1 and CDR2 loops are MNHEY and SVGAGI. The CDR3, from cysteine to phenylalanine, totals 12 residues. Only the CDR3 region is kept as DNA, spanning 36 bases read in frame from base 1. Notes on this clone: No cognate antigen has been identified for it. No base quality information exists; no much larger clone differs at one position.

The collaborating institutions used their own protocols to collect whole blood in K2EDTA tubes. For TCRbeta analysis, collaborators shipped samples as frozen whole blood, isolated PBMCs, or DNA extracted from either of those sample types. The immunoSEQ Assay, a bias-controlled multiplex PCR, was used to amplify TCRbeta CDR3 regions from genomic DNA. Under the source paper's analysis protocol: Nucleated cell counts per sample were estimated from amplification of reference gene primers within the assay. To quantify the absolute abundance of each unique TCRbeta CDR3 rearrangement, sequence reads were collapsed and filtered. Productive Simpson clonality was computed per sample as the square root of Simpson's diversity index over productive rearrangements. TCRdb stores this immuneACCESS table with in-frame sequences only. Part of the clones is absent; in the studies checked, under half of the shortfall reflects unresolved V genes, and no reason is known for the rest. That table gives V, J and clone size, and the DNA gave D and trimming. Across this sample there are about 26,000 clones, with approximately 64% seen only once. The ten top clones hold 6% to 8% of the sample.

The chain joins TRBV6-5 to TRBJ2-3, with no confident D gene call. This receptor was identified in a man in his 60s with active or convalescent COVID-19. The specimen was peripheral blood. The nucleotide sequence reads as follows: TGTGCCAGCAGCCCAACCCAGGATACGCAGTATTTT. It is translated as CASSPTQDTQYF.